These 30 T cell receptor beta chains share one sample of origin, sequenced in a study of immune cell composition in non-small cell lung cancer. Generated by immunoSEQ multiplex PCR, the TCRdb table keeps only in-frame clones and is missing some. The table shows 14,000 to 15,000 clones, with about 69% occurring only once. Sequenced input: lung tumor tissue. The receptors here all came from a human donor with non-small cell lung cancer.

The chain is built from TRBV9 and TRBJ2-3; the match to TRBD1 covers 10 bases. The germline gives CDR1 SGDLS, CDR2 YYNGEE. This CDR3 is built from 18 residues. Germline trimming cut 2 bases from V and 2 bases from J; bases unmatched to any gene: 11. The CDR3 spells CASSVQPPGTGVTDTQYF. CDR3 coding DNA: TGTGCCAGCAGCGTTCAGCCCCCCGGGACAGGGGTCACAGATACGCAGTATTTT. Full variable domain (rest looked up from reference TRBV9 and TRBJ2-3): DSGVTQTPKHLITATGQRVTLRCSPRSGDLSVYWYQQSLDQGLQFLIQYYNGEERAKGNILERFSAQQFPDLHSELNLSSLELGDSALYFCASSVQPPGTGVTDTQYFGPGTRLTVL.

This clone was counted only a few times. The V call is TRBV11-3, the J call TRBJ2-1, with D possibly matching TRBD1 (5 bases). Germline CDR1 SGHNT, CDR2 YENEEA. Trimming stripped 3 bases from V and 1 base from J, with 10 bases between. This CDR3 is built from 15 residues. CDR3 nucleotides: TGTGCCAGCAGCTTGACGGCAGGGTCCTACAATGAGCAGTTCTTC. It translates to CASSLTAGSYNEQFF.

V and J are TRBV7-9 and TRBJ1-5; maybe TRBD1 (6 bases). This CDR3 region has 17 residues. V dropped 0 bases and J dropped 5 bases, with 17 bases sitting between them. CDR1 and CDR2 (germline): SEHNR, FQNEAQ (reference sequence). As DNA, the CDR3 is TGTGCCAGCAGCTTAGCCCTTTCCGACAGGTTTCATCAGCCCCAGCATTTT. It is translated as CASSLALSDRFHQPQHF. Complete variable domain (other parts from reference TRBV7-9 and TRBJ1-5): DTGVSQNPRHKITKRGQNVTFRCDPISEHNRLYWYRQTLGQGPEFLTYFQNEAQLEKSRLLSDRFSAERPKGSFSTLEIQRTEQGDSAMYLCASSLALSDRFHQPQHFGDGTRLSIL.

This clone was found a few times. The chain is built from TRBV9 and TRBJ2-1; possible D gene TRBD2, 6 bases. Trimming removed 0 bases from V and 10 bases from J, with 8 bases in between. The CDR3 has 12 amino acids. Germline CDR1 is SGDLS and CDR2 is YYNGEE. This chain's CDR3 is CASSVGGREQFF. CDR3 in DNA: TGTGCCAGCAGCGTAGGGGGGAGGGAGCAGTTCTTC.

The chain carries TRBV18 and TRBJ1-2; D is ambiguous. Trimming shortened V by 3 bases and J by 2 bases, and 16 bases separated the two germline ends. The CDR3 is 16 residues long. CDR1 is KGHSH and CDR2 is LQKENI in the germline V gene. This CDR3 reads CASSPRIGSKNYGYTF. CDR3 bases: TGTGCCAGCTCACCCAGGATCGGTTCGAAGAACTATGGCTACACCTTC.

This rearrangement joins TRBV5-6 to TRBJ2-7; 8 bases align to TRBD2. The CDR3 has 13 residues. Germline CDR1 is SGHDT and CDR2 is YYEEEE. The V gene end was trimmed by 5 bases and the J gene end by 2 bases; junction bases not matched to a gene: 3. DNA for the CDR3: TGTGCCAGCAGAACGGGACTAGCCTACGAGCAGTACTTC. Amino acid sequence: CASRTGLAYEQYF.

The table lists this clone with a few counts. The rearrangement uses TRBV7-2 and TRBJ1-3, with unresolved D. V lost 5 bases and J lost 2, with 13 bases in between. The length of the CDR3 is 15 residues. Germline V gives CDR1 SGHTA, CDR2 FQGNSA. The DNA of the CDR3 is TGTGCCAGCAGCGAAAGCGGGCAGGCTGGAAACACCATATATTTT. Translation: CASSESGQAGNTIYF.

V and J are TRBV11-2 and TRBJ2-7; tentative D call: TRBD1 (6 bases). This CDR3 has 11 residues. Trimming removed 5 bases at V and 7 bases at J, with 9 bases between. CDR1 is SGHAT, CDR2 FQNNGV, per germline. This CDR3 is CASSAGQEQYF. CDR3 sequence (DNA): TGTGCCAGCAGCGCCGGACAGGAGCAGTACTTC.

CDR3 DNA: TGTGCCAGCAGCTCCCGGGACACTTTCTATGGCTACACCTTC. Amino acid sequence: CASSSRDTFYGYTF. This rearrangement joins TRBV7-2 to TRBJ1-2, with a weak D call TRBD1 (6 bases). Trimming shortened V by 4 bases and J by 4 bases, and 13 bases separated the two germline ends. The CDR3 runs to 14 residues. Germline lookup yields CDR1 SGHTA and CDR2 FQGNSA.

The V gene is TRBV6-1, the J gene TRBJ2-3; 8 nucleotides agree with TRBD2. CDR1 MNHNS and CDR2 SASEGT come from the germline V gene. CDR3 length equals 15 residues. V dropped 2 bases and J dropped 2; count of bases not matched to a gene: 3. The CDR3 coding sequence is TGTGCCAGCAGTGAAACGGGGGGGATCACAGATACGCAGTATTTT. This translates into CASSETGGITDTQYF.

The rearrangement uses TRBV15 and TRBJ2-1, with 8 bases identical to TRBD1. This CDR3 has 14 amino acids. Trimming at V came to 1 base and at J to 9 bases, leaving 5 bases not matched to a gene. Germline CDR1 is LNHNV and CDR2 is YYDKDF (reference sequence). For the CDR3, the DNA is TGTGCCACCAGCAGAGCAACAGGGGGACGTGAGCAGTTCTTC. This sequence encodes CATSRATGGREQFF.

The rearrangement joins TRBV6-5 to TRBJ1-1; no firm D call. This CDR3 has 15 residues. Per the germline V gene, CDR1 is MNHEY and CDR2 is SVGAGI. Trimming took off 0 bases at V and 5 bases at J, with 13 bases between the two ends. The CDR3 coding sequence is TGTGCCAGCAGTTACTCGGGAGGGCTGCGGACTGAAGCTTTCTTT. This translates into CASSYSGGLRTEAFF.

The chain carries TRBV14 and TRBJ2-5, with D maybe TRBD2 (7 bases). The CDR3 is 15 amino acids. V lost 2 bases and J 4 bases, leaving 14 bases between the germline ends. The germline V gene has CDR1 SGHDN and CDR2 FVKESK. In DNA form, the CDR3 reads TGTGCCAGCAGCCAATCGCAGGGGAGGGGAGAGACCCAGTACTTC. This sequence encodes CASSQSQGRGETQYF.

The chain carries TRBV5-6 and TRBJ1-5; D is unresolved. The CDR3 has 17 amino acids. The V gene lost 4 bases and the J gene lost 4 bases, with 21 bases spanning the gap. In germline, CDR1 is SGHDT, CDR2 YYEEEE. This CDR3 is CASSVRRDIGRNQPQHF. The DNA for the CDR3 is TGTGCCAGCAGCGTCAGGCGGGATATAGGACGGAATCAGCCCCAGCATTTT.

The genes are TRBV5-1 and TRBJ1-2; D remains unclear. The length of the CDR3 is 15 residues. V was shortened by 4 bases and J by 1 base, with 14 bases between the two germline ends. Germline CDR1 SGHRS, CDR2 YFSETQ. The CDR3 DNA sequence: TGCGCCAGCAGCCAAGGACTGAGCGTTAACTATGGCTACACCTTC. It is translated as CASSQGLSVNYGYTF.

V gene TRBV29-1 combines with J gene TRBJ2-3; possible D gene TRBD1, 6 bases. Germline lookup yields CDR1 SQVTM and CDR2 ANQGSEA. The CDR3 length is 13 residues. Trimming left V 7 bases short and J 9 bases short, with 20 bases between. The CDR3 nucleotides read TGCAGCGGGAAGAAACCGGGACATCTAACGCAGTATTTT. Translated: CSGKKPGHLTQYF.

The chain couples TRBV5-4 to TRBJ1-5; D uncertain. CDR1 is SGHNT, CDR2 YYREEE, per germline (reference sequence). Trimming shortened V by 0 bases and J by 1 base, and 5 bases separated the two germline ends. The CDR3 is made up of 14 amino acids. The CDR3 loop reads CASSLDSSNQPQHF. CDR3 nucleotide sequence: TGTGCCAGCAGCTTGGACAGCAGCAATCAGCCCCAGCATTTT. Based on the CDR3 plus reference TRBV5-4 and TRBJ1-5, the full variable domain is ETGVTQSPTHLIKTRGQQVTLRCSSQSGHNTVSWYQQALGQGPQFIFQYYREEENGRGNFPPRFSGLQFPNYSSELNVNALELDDSALYLCASSLDSSNQPQHFGDGTRLSIL.

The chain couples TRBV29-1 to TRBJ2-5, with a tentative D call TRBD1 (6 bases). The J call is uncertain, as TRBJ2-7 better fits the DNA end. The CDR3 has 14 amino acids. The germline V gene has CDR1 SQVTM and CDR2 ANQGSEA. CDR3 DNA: TGCAGCTTTACCCCTACAGGGATCTCCTACGAGCAGTACTTC. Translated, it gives CSFTPTGISYEQYF.

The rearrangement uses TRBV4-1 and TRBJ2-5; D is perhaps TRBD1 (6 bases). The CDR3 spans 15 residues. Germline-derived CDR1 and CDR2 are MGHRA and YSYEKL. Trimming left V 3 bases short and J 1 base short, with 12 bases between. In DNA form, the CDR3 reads TGCGCCAGCAGCCAGGGGGCTTTGGGCCAAGAGACCCAGTACTTC. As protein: CASSQGALGQETQYF.

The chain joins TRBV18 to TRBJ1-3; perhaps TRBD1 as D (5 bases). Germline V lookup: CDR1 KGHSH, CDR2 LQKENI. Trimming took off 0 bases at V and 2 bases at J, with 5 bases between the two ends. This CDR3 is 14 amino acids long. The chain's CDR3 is CASSPPGPGNTIYF. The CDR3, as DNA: TGTGCCAGCTCACCACCGGGGCCTGGAAACACCATATATTTT.

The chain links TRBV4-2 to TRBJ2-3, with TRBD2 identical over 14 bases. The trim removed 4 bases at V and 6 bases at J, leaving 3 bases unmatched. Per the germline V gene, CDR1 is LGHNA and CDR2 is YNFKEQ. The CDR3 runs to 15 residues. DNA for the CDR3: TGTGCCAGCAGCCCGGGACTAGCGGGGGAGGATACGCAGTATTTT. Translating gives CASSPGLAGEDTQYF.

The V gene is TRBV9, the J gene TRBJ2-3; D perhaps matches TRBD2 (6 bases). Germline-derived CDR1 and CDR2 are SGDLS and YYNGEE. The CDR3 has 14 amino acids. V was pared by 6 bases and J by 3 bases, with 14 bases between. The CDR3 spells CASNSGARTDTQYF. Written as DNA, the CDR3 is TGTGCCAGCAATAGCGGAGCACGGACAGATACGCAGTATTTT.

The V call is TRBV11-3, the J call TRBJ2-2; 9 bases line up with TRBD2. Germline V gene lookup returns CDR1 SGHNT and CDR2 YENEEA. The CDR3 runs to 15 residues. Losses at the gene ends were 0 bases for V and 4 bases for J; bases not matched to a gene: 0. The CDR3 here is CASSLEAGGTGELFF. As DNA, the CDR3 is TGTGCCAGCAGCTTAGAAGCGGGAGGCACCGGGGAGCTGTTTTTT.

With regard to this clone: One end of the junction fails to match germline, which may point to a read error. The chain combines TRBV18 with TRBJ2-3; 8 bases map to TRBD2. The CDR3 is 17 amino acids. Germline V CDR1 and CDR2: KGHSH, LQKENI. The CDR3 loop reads CASSSPAWVAGTDTQYF. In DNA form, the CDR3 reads TGTGCCAGCTCATCACCCGCGTGGGTAGCGGGGACAGATACGCAGTATTTT.

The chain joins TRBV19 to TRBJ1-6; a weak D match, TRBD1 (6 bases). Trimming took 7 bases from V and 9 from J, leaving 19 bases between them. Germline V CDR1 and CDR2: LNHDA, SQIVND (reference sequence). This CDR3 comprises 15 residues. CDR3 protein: CASTAGLGAGSPLHF. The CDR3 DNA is TGTGCCAGTACCGCGGGTTTGGGGGCCGGTTCACCCCTCCACTTT.

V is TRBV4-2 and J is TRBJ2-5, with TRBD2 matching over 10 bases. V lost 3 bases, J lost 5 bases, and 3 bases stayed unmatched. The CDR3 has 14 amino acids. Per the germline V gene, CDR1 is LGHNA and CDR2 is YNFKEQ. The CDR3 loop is CASSQTTSGETQYF. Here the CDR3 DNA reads TGTGCCAGCAGCCAGACGACTAGCGGGGAGACCCAGTACTTC.

CDR3 in DNA: TGTGCCAGCAGCCCGGCGGGGTTAGGGGTCGGGGAGCTGTTTTTT. Protein product: CASSPAGLGVGELFF. The chain links TRBV5-6 to TRBJ2-2; D perhaps matches TRBD2 (6 bases). CDR1 and CDR2 from the germline V gene are SGHDT and YYEEEE. The CDR3 covers 15 residues. The V gene lost 4 bases and the J gene lost 7 bases, with 17 bases spanning the gap.

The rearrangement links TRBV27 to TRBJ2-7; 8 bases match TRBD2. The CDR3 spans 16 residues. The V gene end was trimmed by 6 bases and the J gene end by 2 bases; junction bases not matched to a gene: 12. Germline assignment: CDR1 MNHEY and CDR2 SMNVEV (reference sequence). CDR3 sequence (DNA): TGTGCCAGCAGCCTGCAGGCGGGGGGCACAACCTACGAGCAGTACTTC. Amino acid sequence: CASSLQAGGTTYEQYF.

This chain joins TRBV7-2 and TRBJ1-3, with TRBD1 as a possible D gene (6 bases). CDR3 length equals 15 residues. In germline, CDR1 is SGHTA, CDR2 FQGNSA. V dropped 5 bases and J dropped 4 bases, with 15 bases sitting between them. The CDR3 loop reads CASSAHRVRGNTIYF. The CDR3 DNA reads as TGTGCCAGCAGCGCCCACAGGGTACGGGGAAACACCATATATTTT.

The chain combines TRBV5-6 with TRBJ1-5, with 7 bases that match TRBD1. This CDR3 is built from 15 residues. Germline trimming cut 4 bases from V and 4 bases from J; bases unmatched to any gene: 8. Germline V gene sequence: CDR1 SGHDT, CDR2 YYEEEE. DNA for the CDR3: TGTGCCAGCAGCGGCGCGGGACAGACGAATCAGCCCCAGCATTTT. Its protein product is CASSGAGQTNQPQHF.